One sample yielded the 20 T cell receptor beta chains listed below, sequenced in a study of blood T cell repertoires in COVID-19. The method was immunoSEQ multiplex PCR; TCRdb's version includes in-frame clones alone and lacks a portion of them. The data contain about 280,000 clones, under 90% of them singletons. What was sequenced was peripheral blood. The receptors come from a man over 45 with acute or convalescent COVID-19.

J is TRBJ2-2 and V is TRBV5-4, with a tentative D call TRBD1 (6 bases). Germline V gene data show CDR1 as SGHNT and CDR2 as YYREEE (reference sequence). CDR3 size: 16 residues. Trimming took off 4 bases at V and 2 bases at J, with 15 bases between the two ends. In DNA form, the CDR3 reads TGTGCCAGCAGCCGAAACAGGGCGTCCAACACCGGGGAGCTGTTTTTT. This sequence encodes CASSRNRASNTGELFF.

The chain couples TRBV7-3 to TRBJ2-1, with 9 bases lining up with TRBD2. V lost 5 bases and J lost 8; bases outside the gene matches: 10. The V gene's germline CDR1 is SGHTA and CDR2 FQGTGA. The CDR3 loop spans 15 amino acids. The CDR3: CASSLGAGGPHEQFF. The CDR3 DNA sequence: TGTGCCAGCAGCCTTGGGGCGGGGGGGCCCCATGAGCAGTTCTTC.

The chain couples TRBV10-3 to TRBJ1-5; D is ambiguous. Germline lookup yields CDR1 ENHRY and CDR2 SYGVKD. The CDR3 contains 14 residues. V gave up 2 bases and J gave up 4 bases, with 9 bases separating them. CDR3 nucleotide sequence: TGTGCCATCAGTGAGGGCCACAAGAATCAGCCCCAGCATTTT. Its protein is CAISEGHKNQPQHF.

This chain connects TRBV6-2 or TRBV6-3 to TRBJ1-2; TRBD1 might be the D (6 bases). Germline CDR1 MNHEY, CDR2 SVGEGT. The CDR3 extends over 16 amino acids. Deletions cut 4 bases from V and 0 bases from J, with 15 bases between. The chain's CDR3 is CASSSPREGANYGYTF. Here the CDR3 DNA reads TGTGCCAGCAGTTCTCCCCGGGAGGGGGCTAACTATGGCTACACCTTC.

The genes are TRBV2 and TRBJ1-5; D unresolved. The V end was cut by 5 bases, the J end by 3 bases, with 8 bases between. This CDR3 has 13 residues. Germline CDR1 is SNHLY and CDR2 is FYNNEI. The CDR3, as DNA: TGTGCCAGCAGTCAGGTACCCAATCAGCCCCAGCATTTT. Translation gives CASSQVPNQPQHF.

The chain links TRBV7-9 to TRBJ1-2; 11 nucleotides match TRBD1. V lost 3 bases to trimming and J lost 4 bases; unmatched junction nucleotides: 10. CDR1 and CDR2 from the germline V gene are SEHNR and FQNEAQ (reference sequence). The CDR3 consists of 17 residues. CDR3 protein: CASSFPPGTGGSYGYTF. The CDR3 DNA is TGTGCCAGCAGCTTCCCCCCCGGGACAGGGGGAAGCTATGGCTACACCTTC.

The chain combines TRBV2 with TRBJ1-2; TRBD1 matches at 12 bases. Germline lookup yields CDR1 SNHLY and CDR2 FYNNEI. This CDR3 has 16 amino acids. V shed 8 bases and J 8 bases; nucleotides not matched to a gene: 15. CDR3 sequence reads: CASLPSPGQGAGGYTF. The DNA for the CDR3 is TGTGCCAGCTTACCGTCACCGGGACAGGGGGCAGGAGGCTACACCTTC.

CDR3 in amino acids: CSVDFEGGDGAFF. For the CDR3, the DNA is TGCAGCGTTGACTTCGAAGGGGGGGACGGAGCTTTCTTT. This chain uses TRBV29-1 with TRBJ1-1, with a tentative D call TRBD1 (6 bases). The CDR3 length is 13 residues. The germline gives CDR1 SQVTM, CDR2 ANQGSEA. Trimming shortened V by 3 bases and J by 10 bases, and 18 bases separated the two germline ends.

The chain uses TRBV19 and TRBJ2-5; 8 nucleotides line up with TRBD1. The CDR3 totals 15 residues. V was clipped by 4 bases and J by 5 bases; unmatched bases: 9. From germline, CDR1 is LNHDA and CDR2 SQIVND (reference sequence). The CDR3: CASSTDYRGWETQYF. The CDR3 nucleotides are TGTGCCAGTAGTACGGATTACAGGGGGTGGGAGACCCAGTACTTC.

This clone was seen just once. This chain links TRBV3-1 (or the pseudogene TRBV3-2) with TRBJ2-7; 12 nucleotides line up with TRBD2. The CDR3 contains 15 residues. Germline CDR1 LGHDT, CDR2 YNNKEL (reference sequence). J lost 9 bases, V lost 2 bases, and 8 bases had no gene match. CDR3 DNA sequence: TGTGCCAGCAGCCAAAGTCTAGCGGGGGGGCCGGCGCAGTACTTC. Protein product: CASSQSLAGGPAQYF.

This sequence joins TRBV30 and TRBJ2-7; maybe TRBD1 (6 bases). CDR3 length: 10 amino acids. V dropped 8 bases and J dropped 12 bases, with 17 bases sitting between them. The germline CDR1 and CDR2 sequences are GTSNPN and SVGIG (reference sequence). The CDR3 loop reads CAGDRPPAYF. The CDR3 DNA reads as TGTGCCGGTGACAGGCCCCCAGCGTACTTC. Using reference TRBV30 and TRBJ2-7 for the parts outside the CDR3, the full variable domain is SQTIHQWPATLVQPVGSPLSLECTVEGTSNPNLYWYRQAAGRGLQLLFYSVGIGQISSEVPQNLSASRPQDRQFILSSKKLLLSDSGFYLCAGDRPPAYFGPGTRLTVT.

The chain has TRBV6-5 and TRBJ1-2, with TRBD1 identical over 10 bases. CDR3 size: 13 residues. V dropped 10 bases and J dropped 4; count of bases not matched to a gene: 6. In germline, CDR1 is MNHEY, CDR2 SVGAGI. The CDR3 spells CATQTGGAYGYTF. For the CDR3, the DNA is TGTGCCACCCAGACAGGGGGCGCCTATGGCTACACCTTC.

V gene TRBV6-6 combines with J gene TRBJ2-3; 10 nucleotides line up with TRBD1. Germline trimming cut 6 bases from V and 4 bases from J; bases unmatched to any gene: 10. Germline lookup yields CDR1 MNHNY and CDR2 SVGAGI (reference sequence). The CDR3 consists of 16 residues. CDR3 loop: CASRIPGTGEADTQYF. The DNA for the CDR3 is TGTGCCAGCAGGATTCCCGGGACAGGGGAGGCAGATACGCAGTATTTT.

The chain carries TRBV9 and TRBJ2-7, with 11 positions matching TRBD2. This CDR3 contains 16 residues. The junction had 7 bases not matched to a gene; V was cut back by 4 bases and J by 1 base. Germline CDR1 and CDR2: SGDLS and YYNGEE. The CDR3 DNA follows: TGTGCCAGCAGCCCTCGACTAGCGGGGAGTTCCTACGAGCAGTACTTC. Amino acids: CASSPRLAGSSYEQYF.

This clone was seen a handful of times. This chain links TRBV7-3 with TRBJ1-1, with unresolved D. This CDR3 region has 14 residues. The V and J ends lost 5 bases and 1 base respectively, with 11 bases between them. CDR1 is SGHTA and CDR2 is FQGTGA in the germline V gene. DNA of the CDR3: TGTGCCAGCAGCCCGCGGGGTGGGAACACTGAAGCTTTCTTT. This sequence encodes CASSPRGGNTEAFF.

The rearrangement uses TRBV12-3 or TRBV12-4 and TRBJ1-2; 8 nucleotides line up with TRBD1. The CDR3 totals 13 residues. V was clipped by 3 bases and J by 5 bases; unmatched bases: 2. DNA for the CDR3: TGTGCCAGCAGTTTTACAGGGGGTTATGGCTACACCTTC. Its translation is CASSFTGGYGYTF.

The V call is TRBV18, the J call TRBJ2-3, with D perhaps TRBD2 (7 bases). The V end was cut by 3 bases, the J end by 2 bases, with 12 bases between. CDR3 size: 15 residues. Germline lookup yields CDR1 KGHSH and CDR2 LQKENI. The chain's CDR3 is CASSPEGGDTDTQYF. The CDR3 DNA reads TGTGCCAGCTCACCCGAGGGGGGGGACACAGATACGCAGTATTTT.

The count of this clone is one. The V call is TRBV5-4, the J call TRBJ1-5; possible D gene TRBD1, 5 bases. V lost 1 base to trimming and J lost 7 bases, with 12 bases between them. The CDR3 length is 14 residues. The V gene's germline CDR1 is SGHNT and CDR2 YYREEE (reference sequence). The CDR3 nucleotides are TGTGCCAGCAGCTTGCAGGGAGGAAGACAGCCCCAGCATTTT. It yields the protein CASSLQGGRQPQHF.

This sequence joins TRBV12-3 or TRBV12-4 and TRBJ2-7; 9 nucleotides match TRBD1. The CDR3 has 13 amino acids. Unmatched junction bases numbered 3, after V lost 6 bases and J lost 3 bases. The CDR3 spells CASSEDRGYEQYF. CDR3 DNA sequence: TGTGCCAGCAGCGAGGACAGGGGCTACGAGCAGTACTTC.

This chain joins TRBV7-9 and TRBJ2-2; 10 nucleotides line up with TRBD2. The CDR3 is made up of 14 amino acids. CDR1 SEHNR and CDR2 FQNEAQ come from the germline V gene (reference sequence). Trimming removed 11 bases from V and 5 bases from J; junction bases left unmatched: 8. CDR3 in amino acids: CAGGSSGGTGELFF. The CDR3 DNA sequence: TGTGCCGGGGGATCTAGCGGGGGAACCGGGGAGCTGTTTTTT.